Shown below are 11 T cell receptor beta chains from a single sample sequenced in a study of T-cell reconstitution after alpha-beta-depleted transplantation in children. TCRbeta library construction was performed incorporating unique molecular identifiers. TCRdb reanalysed the PCR reads using MiXCR and keeps one entry per CDR3 protein. Of approximately 270,000 distinct CDR3 sequences in the sample, roughly a quarter were seen once. Source: PBMCs, mostly from graft donor cells, taken 360 days after TCRalphabeta/CD19-depleted stem cell transplant. These receptor sequences come from a female patient between 2 and 10 years old who had a stem cell transplant for congenital amegakaryocytic thrombocytopenia, so the T cells may come from the graft donor.

The chain uses TRBV11-2 and TRBJ2-5; 13 nucleotides align to TRBD2. The CDR3 length is 20 residues. Trimming took 5 bases from V and 6 from J; bases not matched to a gene: 21. The germline gives CDR1 SGHAT, CDR2 FQNNGV. CDR3 loop: CASSPRTGTRLAGGSQTQYF. The CDR3 DNA reads TGTGCCAGCAGCCCAAGGACAGGAACAAGACTAGCGGGAGGATCTCAGACCCAGTACTTC. Full variable domain (rest looked up from reference TRBV11-2 and TRBJ2-5): EAGVAQSPRYKIIEKRQSVAFWCNPISGHATLYWYQQILGQGPKLLIQFQNNGVVDDSQLPKDRFSAERLKGVDSTLKIQPAKLEDSAVYLCASSPRTGTRLAGGSQTQYFGPGTRLLVL.

V is TRBV7-9 and J is TRBJ2-1, with D hard to call. The germline V and J ends were trimmed by 4 bases and 5 bases, with 12 bases remaining between them. The length of the CDR3 is 14 residues. CDR1 is SEHNR, CDR2 FQNEAQ, per germline (reference sequence). The CDR3 loop is CASSWILNNNEQFF. As DNA, the CDR3 is TGTGCCAGCAGCTGGATCCTAAATAACAATGAGCAGTTCTTC. Full variable domain (remainder filled in from reference TRBV7-9 and TRBJ2-1): DTGVSQNPRHKITKRGQNVTFRCDPISEHNRLYWYRQTLGQGPEFLTYFQNEAQLEKSRLLSDRFSAERPKGSFSTLEIQRTEQGDSAMYLCASSWILNNNEQFFGPGTRLTVL.

This clonotype has at least ten counts. This chain links TRBV2 with TRBJ1-2, with a weak D call TRBD1 (5 bases). There are 15 residues in the CDR3. V was pared by 1 base and J by 4 bases, with 13 bases between. CDR1 and CDR2 from the germline V gene are SNHLY and FYNNEI. The CDR3 loop is CASSEGGSHGYGYTF. Here the CDR3 DNA reads TGTGCCAGCAGTGAAGGGGGCAGCCACGGCTATGGCTACACCTTC.

As DNA, the CDR3 is TGCGCCAGCAGCCAAGACAGGGCGGCCGGGGAGCTGTTTTTT. It specifies CASSQDRAAGELFF. The chain couples TRBV4-3 to TRBJ2-2; TRBD1 is a possible D gene (5 bases). Germline CDR1 LGHNA, CDR2 YSLEER. The CDR3 is 14 amino acids. Trimming pared 0 bases from V and 6 bases from J, leaving 8 bases between.

Concerning this clonotype itself: One end of the junction fails to match germline, which may point to a read error. J is TRBJ2-1 and V is TRBV11-2; 8 positions match TRBD2. The germline V gene encodes CDR1 SGHAT and CDR2 FQNNGV. The CDR3 is 18 amino acids. Here the CDR3 reads CASSFFRVVAGGPRVVIF. The CDR3 region has the DNA TGTGCCAGCAGCTTTTTTCGGGTTGTGGCGGGAGGCCCCCGTGTCGTGATCTTC.

This clonotype was found a few times. This chain connects TRBV12-3 or TRBV12-4 to TRBJ1-2; D ambiguous. This CDR3 has 14 amino acids. With 5 bases removed from V and 4 bases from J, the gap between germline ends came to 14 bases. CDR3 protein: CASSDWTSGYGYTF. The CDR3 DNA reads TGTGCCAGCAGTGATTGGACGTCTGGCTATGGCTACACCTTC.

Written as DNA, the CDR3 is TGTGCCAGCAGTGTGATAACTAGCGGGTTTCGTCTGCTTGAGCAGTTCTTC. Translation gives CASSVITSGFRLLEQFF. The chain employs TRBV12-3 or TRBV12-4 and TRBJ2-1, with 9 bases that match TRBD2. Germline trimming cut 5 bases from V and 9 bases from J; bases unmatched to any gene: 17. There are 17 residues in the CDR3.

The chain joins TRBV10-3 to TRBJ1-3; D is unclear. The length of the CDR3 is 13 residues. The V and J ends lost 2 bases and 4 bases respectively, with 6 bases between them. Germline CDR1 ENHRY, CDR2 SYGVKD. The CDR3 loop reads CAISEVGGNTIYF. As DNA, the CDR3 is TGTGCCATCAGTGAGGTTGGGGGAAACACCATATATTTT.

This clonotype was seen a few times. V and J are TRBV28 and TRBJ2-7; the D gene is possibly TRBD2 (6 bases). The CDR3 runs to 17 residues. V shed 10 bases and J shed 3 bases, with 28 bases lying between them. The germline CDR1 and CDR2 sequences are MDHEN and SYDVKM. CDR3 amino acids: CATNTGFRGAGRYEQYF. The CDR3 DNA follows: TGTGCCACCAACACGGGGTTTCGCGGGGCCGGGCGCTACGAGCAGTACTTC.

This clonotype has at least ten counts. V gene TRBV4-2 combines with J gene TRBJ2-7; unclear D gene. Germline loops: CDR1 LGHNA, CDR2 YNFKEQ. The CDR3 is 16 amino acids. Trimming left V 3 bases short and J 5 bases short, with 20 bases between. The CDR3 sequence: CASSQEQVGSLNEQYF. CDR3 DNA: TGTGCCAGCAGCCAGGAGCAGGTTGGCAGTTTGAACGAGCAGTACTTC.

This clonotype was recorded only once. The chain uses TRBV12-3 or TRBV12-4 and TRBJ2-7; tentative D call: TRBD2 (6 bases). The CDR3 runs 15 residues. The ends were cut back, 3 bases at V and 0 bases at J, with 12 bases in the middle. The CDR3 sequence is CASSFGGEHSYEQYF. The DNA for the CDR3 is TGTGCCAGCAGTTTCGGCGGGGAACACTCCTACGAGCAGTACTTC.